Following are 8 T cell receptor beta chains from one sample sequenced in a study of T cell changes during pregnancy in multiple sclerosis. This table comes from immunoSEQ multiplex PCR, and its TCRdb copy is limited to in-frame clones, with some not included. The table has tens of thousands of clones, 92% seen once. Sample: CD4+ T cells from peripheral blood mononuclear cells, taken in the second trimester of pregnancy. These receptors came from a female donor in good health, enrolled as a control in a pregnancy study.

The gene calls are TRBV18 and TRBJ1-5, with a tentative D call TRBD1 (6 bases). Trimming shortened V by 2 bases and J by 3 bases, and 14 bases separated the two germline ends. The CDR3 consists of 16 residues. Germline CDR1 is KGHSH and CDR2 is LQKENI. The CDR3 coding sequence is TGTGCCAGCTCACCAACGGGGGGGGCGAACAATCAGCCCCAGCATTTT. Translating it yields CASSPTGGANNQPQHF.

The chain carries TRBV7-9 and TRBJ1-2, with 8 positions matching TRBD1. Germline loops: CDR1 SEHNR, CDR2 FQNEAQ (reference sequence). The CDR3 covers 15 residues. V lost 1 base and J lost 8; bases outside the gene matches: 9. The chain's CDR3 is CASSLDGQGARGYTF. The CDR3 DNA reads as TGTGCCAGCAGCTTAGATGGGCAGGGGGCGCGAGGCTACACCTTC.

The chain combines TRBV9 with TRBJ1-4, with a weak D call TRBD1 (5 bases). The CDR3 is 15 residues long. Per germline, CDR1 SGDLS and CDR2 YYNGEE. Trimming removed 4 bases from V and 7 bases from J, with 17 bases in between. CDR3 DNA: TGTGCCAGCAGCACCCGATCTGACAGCCCTGAAAAACTGTTTTTT. Its protein is CASSTRSDSPEKLFF. Together with reference TRBV9 and TRBJ1-4, the CDR3 gives the full variable domain: DSGVTQTPKHLITATGQRVTLRCSPRSGDLSVYWYQQSLDQGLQFLIQYYNGEERAKGNILERFSAQQFPDLHSELNLSSLELGDSALYFCASSTRSDSPEKLFFGSGTQLSVL.

The V gene is TRBV5-6, the J gene TRBJ1-4; D not certain. The CDR3 consists of 11 residues. Trimming took 5 bases from V and 13 from J, leaving 12 bases between them. The germline CDR1 and CDR2 sequences are SGHDT and YYEEEE. The CDR3 region is CASSKRETLFF. CDR3 DNA sequence: TGTGCCAGCAGTAAAAGGGAGACACTGTTTTTT.

The chain recombines TRBV5-4 with TRBJ2-7, with 7 positions matching TRBD2. The CDR3 runs 14 residues. After removal of 3 bases from V and 4 bases from J, the junction contained 7 bases not matched to a gene. Germline assignment: CDR1 SGHNT and CDR2 YYREEE (reference sequence). The CDR3 region is CASSWDFGGYEQYF. The CDR3 DNA is TGTGCCAGCAGCTGGGACTTCGGGGGGTACGAGCAGTACTTC.

The chain links TRBV2 to TRBJ1-2; unclear D gene. There are 15 residues in the CDR3. The germline V gene encodes CDR1 SNHLY and CDR2 FYNNEI. The germline V and J ends were trimmed by 6 bases and 3 bases, with 17 bases remaining between them. The CDR3 loop reads CASRWTDSGDYGYTF. CDR3 in DNA: TGTGCCAGCAGGTGGACGGACTCCGGAGACTATGGCTACACCTTC.

The gene calls are TRBV5-1 and TRBJ2-7; weak D call: TRBD1 (6 bases). This CDR3 region has 14 residues. V lost 0 bases to trimming and J lost 3 bases, with 10 bases between them. Germline CDR1 and CDR2: SGHRS and YFSETQ. CDR3 sequence reads: CASSLGQEIYEQYF. The DNA for the CDR3 is TGCGCCAGCAGCTTGGGACAGGAAATCTACGAGCAGTACTTC.

There are a few counts of this clone. The chain links TRBV18 to TRBJ1-1; weak D call: TRBD1 (5 bases). The CDR3 loop spans 12 amino acids. V was cut by 3 bases and J by 6 bases, with 8 bases left in between. CDR1 is KGHSH and CDR2 is LQKENI in the germline V gene. The DNA of the CDR3 is TGTGCCAGCTCACCGACAGTGCCTGAAGCTTTCTTT. Protein sequence: CASSPTVPEAFF. Full variable domain (rest looked up from reference TRBV18 and TRBJ1-1): NAGVMQNPRHLVRRRGQEARLRCSPMKGHSHVYWYRQLPEEGLKFMVYLQKENIIDESGMPKERFSAEFPKEGPSILRIQQVVRGDSAAYFCASSPTVPEAFFGQGTRLTVV.